These 24 T cell receptor beta chains share one sample of origin, sequenced in a study of identical twins. TCRdb called the 5' RACE reads again in MiXCR, with one record for every CDR3 protein. This table has approximately 620,000 distinct CDR3 sequences, less than 10% appearing once. These sequences were also reported in another study, on yellow fever vaccine responses in identical twins.

Material for sequencing was PBMCs. Receptors originate from a woman aged 18-29 years in good health.

This rearrangement joins TRBV29-1 to TRBJ1-2; a possible D gene is TRBD1 (5 bases). Germline V gene data show CDR1 as SQVTM and CDR2 as ANQGSEA. The CDR3 consists of 13 residues. V gave up 5 bases and J gave up 3 bases, with 13 bases separating them. The CDR3 is CSVRLGLYYGYTF. CDR3 DNA: TGCAGCGTTAGGTTGGGACTATACTATGGCTACACCTTC. The variable domain in full, completed from reference TRBV29-1 and TRBJ1-2, reads SAVISQKPSRDICQRGTSLTIQCQVDSQVTMMFWYRQQPGQSLTLIATANQGSEATYESGFVIDKFPISRPNLTFSTLTVSNMSPEDSSIYLCSVRLGLYYGYTFGSGTRLTVV.

The CDR3 reads CSAKSIRGWQETQYF. CDR3 nucleotides: TGCAGTGCTAAGAGTATCAGGGGCTGGCAAGAGACCCAGTACTTC. The chain has TRBV20-1 and TRBJ2-5; tentatively, D is TRBD1 (6 bases). Germline CDR1 is DFQATT and CDR2 is SNEGSKA (reference sequence). The CDR3 runs to 15 residues. V was clipped by 4 bases and J by 2 bases, with 17 bases between them.

The chain couples TRBV20-1 to TRBJ1-5, with 7 bases that match TRBD1. This CDR3 has 13 residues. Germline V lookup: CDR1 DFQATT, CDR2 SNEGSKA (reference sequence). V dropped 5 bases and J dropped 3; count of bases not matched to a gene: 4. CDR3: CSARQGVNQPQHF. The CDR3 nucleotides read TGCAGTGCTCGACAGGGTGTCAATCAGCCCCAGCATTTT.

This clonotype showed up just a few times. This sequence joins TRBV7-9 and TRBJ2-5; 7 nucleotides line up with TRBD2. Germline V lookup: CDR1 SEHNR, CDR2 FQNEAQ (reference sequence). The CDR3 loop spans 15 amino acids. The trim removed 5 bases at V and 3 bases at J, leaving 9 bases unmatched. DNA for the CDR3: TGTGCCAGCAGCGGCGGCCTAGCGGATAAAGAGACCCAGTACTTC. Its protein product is CASSGGLADKETQYF.

This clonotype was seen at least ten times. The chain has TRBV2 and TRBJ2-5; D not certain. Per germline, CDR1 SNHLY and CDR2 FYNNEI. Deletions cut 3 bases from V and 1 base from J, with 9 bases between. This CDR3 has 14 amino acids. The CDR3 here is CASSDMLPQETQYF. Here the CDR3 DNA reads TGTGCCAGCAGTGACATGCTCCCCCAAGAGACCCAGTACTTC.

The V and J genes are TRBV7-3 and TRBJ2-1; D not resolved. With 4 bases removed from V and 9 bases from J, the gap between germline ends came to 7 bases. The CDR3 spans 11 residues. The V gene's germline CDR1 is SGHTA and CDR2 FQGTGA. The CDR3 region has the DNA TGTGCCAGCAGCTCTATGGGTGAGCAGTTCTTC. It encodes CASSSMGEQFF.

This clonotype occurred a few times. The gene calls are TRBV6-2 or TRBV6-3 and TRBJ1-5; D uncertain. Germline CDR1 is MNHEY and CDR2 is SVGEGT. Trimming removed 8 bases from V and 4 bases from J, with 15 bases in between. This CDR3 spans 14 amino acids. In DNA form, the CDR3 reads TGTGCCAGCCTGGGAGGCGTTGGGAATCAGCCCCAGCATTTT. Its protein product is CASLGGVGNQPQHF.

The chain combines TRBV18 with TRBJ2-7, with 10 bases aligning to TRBD1. V lost 0 bases, J lost 6 bases, and 5 bases stayed unmatched. Germline V gives CDR1 KGHSH, CDR2 LQKENI. The CDR3 extends over 15 amino acids. The CDR3 here is CASSPPWDRGREQYF. CDR3 bases: TGTGCCAGCTCACCACCATGGGACAGGGGACGCGAGCAGTACTTC.

This clonotype has just a few counts. The CDR3: CASSFRTSGRQNIQYF. For the CDR3, the DNA is TGTGCCAGCAGTTTCAGGACTAGCGGGAGACAAAACATTCAGTACTTC. The J gene is TRBJ2-4, the V gene TRBV6-5, with 13 bases that match TRBD2. The CDR3 runs to 16 residues. With V trimmed by 4 bases and J by 5 bases, 5 bases remained unmatched. CDR1 is MNHEY and CDR2 is SVGAGI in the germline V gene.

At least ten counts were recorded for this clonotype. This sequence joins TRBV5-1 and TRBJ2-3; no reliable D call. V lost 0 bases and J 0 bases, leaving 11 bases between the germline ends. This CDR3 is 16 amino acids long. Germline values: CDR1 SGHRS, CDR2 YFSETQ. CDR3 amino acids: CASSLGSGSSTDTQYF. The CDR3 region has the DNA TGCGCCAGCAGCTTGGGTAGTGGGTCAAGCACAGATACGCAGTATTTT.

The chain joins TRBV30 to TRBJ2-5; 8 positions agree with TRBD1. The CDR3 extends over 15 amino acids. V trimming: 2 bases; J trimming: 4 bases; junction bases outside the gene matches: 9. Germline lookup yields CDR1 GTSNPN and CDR2 SVGIG (reference sequence). CDR3 in DNA: TGTGCCTGGAGTAAGCCGACAGGGGTGGGAGAGACCCAGTACTTC. Amino acid sequence: CAWSKPTGVGETQYF.

This clonotype was seen more than once but under ten times. V is TRBV5-4 and J is TRBJ1-2, with 7 positions matching TRBD1. Germline V gives CDR1 SGHNT, CDR2 YYREEE (reference sequence). The trim removed 4 bases at V and 6 bases at J, leaving 9 bases unmatched. The CDR3 runs to 14 residues. CDR3 sequence reads: CASSLDRVPDGYTF. Here the CDR3 DNA reads TGTGCCAGCAGCCTTGACAGGGTTCCCGATGGCTACACCTTC.

The chain joins TRBV2 to TRBJ2-2; 7 bases fit TRBD1. The ends lost 6 bases at V and 3 bases at J; junction bases unmatched: 7. Germline V gene sequence: CDR1 SNHLY, CDR2 FYNNEI. The CDR3 consists of 15 residues. For the CDR3, the DNA is TGTGCCAGCAGAGACAGGGTTTCTGACACCGGGGAGCTGTTTTTT. Translation gives CASRDRVSDTGELFF.

The chain couples TRBV6-1 to TRBJ1-6, with TRBD1 matching 7 bases. CDR1 MNHNS and CDR2 SASEGT come from the germline V gene. The CDR3 has 13 amino acids. The ends lost 7 bases at V and 6 bases at J; junction bases unmatched: 3. The CDR3 region has the DNA TGTGCCAGCACCACAGGGGCTAATTCACCCCTCCACTTT. Encoded protein: CASTTGANSPLHF.

This clonotype was counted a few times. This chain links TRBV21-1 with TRBJ2-5; the D segment call TRBD2 is taken from the table without a DNA check. TRBV21-1 is designated a pseudogene. This CDR3 has 17 residues. In DNA, the CDR3 is TGTGCCAGCAGCAAAATTCGGACTAGCGGGGGGGCTGAGACCCAGTACTTC. Amino acids: CASSKIRTSGGAETQYF.

This clonotype was seen a few times. The chain has TRBV24-1 and TRBJ1-5, with D possibly being TRBD1 (6 bases). CDR1 and CDR2 (germline): KGHDR, SFDVKD. V lost 4 bases and J lost 8, with 14 bases in between. The length of the CDR3 is 14 residues. CDR3 region: CATSEGAVGEPQHF. Here the CDR3 DNA reads TGTGCCACCAGTGAGGGGGCCGTTGGCGAGCCCCAGCATTTT.

This clonotype was seen many times. V is TRBV14 and J is TRBJ2-5; unclear D gene. The CDR3 runs 15 residues. Germline lookup yields CDR1 SGHDN and CDR2 FVKESK. V shed 2 bases and J shed 0 bases, with 10 bases lying between them. CDR3 in DNA: TGTGCCAGCAGCCAACGTTTCGGATACCAAGAGACCCAGTACTTC. The encoded protein is CASSQRFGYQETQYF.

This clonotype occurred a few times. Germline and junction disagree at one end, which may indicate a read error. The chain has TRBV12-3 or TRBV12-4 and TRBJ2-2; 11 bases are a match to TRBD1. This CDR3 contains 16 residues. As DNA, the CDR3 is TGTGCCAGCAGACCACGGGACAGGGGGAACACCGGGGAGCTGCTTTTT. Its protein is CASRPRDRGNTGELLF.

This clonotype was counted a few times. The V gene is TRBV4-3, the J gene TRBJ2-4, with 9 bases matching TRBD1. The V gene end was trimmed by 0 bases and the J gene end by 1 base; junction bases not matched to a gene: 13. CDR1 and CDR2 from the germline V gene are LGHNA and YSLEER. The CDR3 loop spans 20 amino acids. For the CDR3, the DNA is TGCGCCAGCAGCCAAGAGGCGGGACAGGGTGGGGTAAAGGCCAAAAACATTCAGTACTTC. It translates to CASSQEAGQGGVKAKNIQYF.

This clonotype has a handful of counts. The rearrangement links TRBV6-6 to TRBJ2-7; D remains ambiguous. The length of the CDR3 is 12 residues. Germline V gene data show CDR1 as MNHNY and CDR2 as SVGAGI (reference sequence). V lost 8 bases, J lost 1 base, and 9 bases lay in between. CDR3 residues: CASGEISYEQYF. The CDR3 DNA follows: TGTGCCAGCGGAGAAATATCCTACGAGCAGTACTTC.

This clonotype was found a few times. The CDR3 bases are TGTGCCAGCAGTTCAGCGGGAGCGGGCACAGATACGCAGTATTTT. This translates into CASSSAGAGTDTQYF. V and J are TRBV12-3 or TRBV12-4 and TRBJ2-3; 8 bases align to TRBD2. J was trimmed by 1 base and V by 4 bases; bases with no gene match: 4. The CDR3 covers 15 residues.

This clonotype was detected many times. The chain is built from TRBV6-1 and TRBJ2-7, with 7 bases matching TRBD1. With V trimmed by 8 bases and J by 3 bases, 10 bases remained unmatched. CDR3 size: 14 residues. The germline V gene has CDR1 MNHNS and CDR2 SASEGT. For the CDR3, the DNA is TGTGCCAGCGGGGTTGGTGACAGGGTCTACGAGCAGTACTTC. It codes for CASGVGDRVYEQYF.

V is TRBV11-2 and J is TRBJ2-7; 11 bases map to TRBD2. V lost 5 bases and J lost 3; bases outside the gene matches: 3. The CDR3 runs to 14 residues. The germline gives CDR1 SGHAT, CDR2 FQNNGV. CDR3: CASSISGRVYEQYF. The CDR3 nucleotides are TGTGCCAGCAGCATTAGCGGGAGGGTCTACGAGCAGTACTTC.

The table lists this clonotype with many counts. One end of the junction varies from germline; a read error may be responsible. The rearrangement links TRBV7-7 to TRBJ2-1; D is unresolved. The CDR3 has 13 residues. Germline V lookup: CDR1 SSHAT, CDR2 FNYEAQ (reference sequence). The chain's CDR3 is CASSLDVYSKSFF. CDR3 nucleotide sequence: TGTGCTAGCAGCTTAGATGTCTACTCTAAATCGTTCTTC.